This T cell receptor beta chain was identified during a study of PD-1 blockade in classical Hodgkin lymphoma. Whole-study findings and limits: Significant TCR diversity gains by C4D1 occurred in CD4+ but not CD8+ cells. Compared with healthy donors, newly diagnosed patients reportedly showed lower baseline TCR diversity. Exclusion was applied to patients who started nivolumab under 1 year after ASCT.

Regarding time point: cycle 4 day 1 (C4D1), after less than 7 weeks of nivolumab. Relapse was seen in all patients after autologous stem cell transplantation, and brentuximab vedotin exposure was variable. From thawed PBMCs, CD4+ T cells were purified using magnetic negative selection. TCRdb keeps only in-frame clones here, not all; method: immunoSEQ multiplex PCR. The table includes 25,000 to 35,000 clones, roughly 80% detected once. Trimming pared 5 bases from V and 1 base from J, leaving 12 bases between. Germline CDR1 is SSHAT and CDR2 is FNYEAQ (reference sequence). The CDR3 runs to 14 residues. Notes on this clone: What it binds is unknown.

The TCR originated in a human donor with classical Hodgkin lymphoma. The rearrangement joins TRBV7-7 to TRBJ2-7; D is possibly TRBD1 (7 bases). The sample in question was CD4+ T cells from blood, obtained before the fourth cycle of nivolumab. The CDR3: CASSPGDSSYEQYF. The CDR3 DNA sequence: TGTGCCAGCAGCCCGGGGGACAGTTCCTACGAGCAGTACTTC.